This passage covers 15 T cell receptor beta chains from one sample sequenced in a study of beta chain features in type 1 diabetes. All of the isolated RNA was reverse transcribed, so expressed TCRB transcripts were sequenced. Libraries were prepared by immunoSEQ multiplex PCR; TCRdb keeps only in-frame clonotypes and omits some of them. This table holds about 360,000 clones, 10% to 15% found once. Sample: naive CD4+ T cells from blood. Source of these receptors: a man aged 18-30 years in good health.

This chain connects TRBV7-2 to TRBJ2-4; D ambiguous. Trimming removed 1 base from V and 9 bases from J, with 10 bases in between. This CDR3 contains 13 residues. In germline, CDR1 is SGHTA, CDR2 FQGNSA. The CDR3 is CASSLELRSIQYF. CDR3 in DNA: TGTGCCAGCAGCTTAGAGTTACGGAGCATTCAGTACTTC.

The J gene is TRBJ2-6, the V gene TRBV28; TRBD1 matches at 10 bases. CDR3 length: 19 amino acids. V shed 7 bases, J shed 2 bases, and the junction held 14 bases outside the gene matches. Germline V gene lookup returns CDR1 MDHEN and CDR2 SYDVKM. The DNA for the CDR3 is TGTGCCAGCACCGGGACAGGGGTACGTGGTCGTGCTGGGGCCAACGTCCTGACTTTC. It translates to CASTGTGVRGRAGANVLTF.

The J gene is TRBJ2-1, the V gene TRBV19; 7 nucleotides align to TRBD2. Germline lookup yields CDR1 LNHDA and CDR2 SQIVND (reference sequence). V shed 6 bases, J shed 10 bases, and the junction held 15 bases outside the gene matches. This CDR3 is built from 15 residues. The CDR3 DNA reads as TGTGCCAGTAGGGGAGGGATCTCTAGCGGAACAGAGCAGTTCTTC. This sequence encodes CASRGGISSGTEQFF.

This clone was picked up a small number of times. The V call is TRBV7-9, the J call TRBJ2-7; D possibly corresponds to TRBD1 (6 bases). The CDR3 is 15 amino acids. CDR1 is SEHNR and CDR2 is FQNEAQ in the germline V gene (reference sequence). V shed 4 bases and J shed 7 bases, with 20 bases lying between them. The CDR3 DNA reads TGTGCCAGCAGCTCATCTCCGCAGGGGAAGGGGGAGCAGTACTTC. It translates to CASSSSPQGKGEQYF.

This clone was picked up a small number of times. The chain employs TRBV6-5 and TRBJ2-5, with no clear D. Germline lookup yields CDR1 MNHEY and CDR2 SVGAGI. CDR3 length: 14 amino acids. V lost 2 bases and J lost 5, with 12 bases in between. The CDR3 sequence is CASSYNGRLETQYF. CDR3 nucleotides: TGTGCCAGCAGTTACAATGGGCGATTGGAGACCCAGTACTTC.

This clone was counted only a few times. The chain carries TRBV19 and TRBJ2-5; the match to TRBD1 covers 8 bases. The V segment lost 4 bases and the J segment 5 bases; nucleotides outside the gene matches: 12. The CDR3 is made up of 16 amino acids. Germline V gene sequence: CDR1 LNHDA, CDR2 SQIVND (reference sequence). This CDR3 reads CASSTSTGASGETQYF. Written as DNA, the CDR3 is TGTGCCAGTAGTACGTCGACAGGGGCGTCAGGGGAGACCCAGTACTTC.

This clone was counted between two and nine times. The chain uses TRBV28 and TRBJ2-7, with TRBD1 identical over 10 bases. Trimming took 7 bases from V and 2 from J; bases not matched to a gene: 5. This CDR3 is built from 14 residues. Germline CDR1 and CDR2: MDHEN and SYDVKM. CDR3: CASKRGQGAYEQYF. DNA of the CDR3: TGTGCCAGCAAAAGAGGACAGGGGGCCTACGAGCAGTACTTC.

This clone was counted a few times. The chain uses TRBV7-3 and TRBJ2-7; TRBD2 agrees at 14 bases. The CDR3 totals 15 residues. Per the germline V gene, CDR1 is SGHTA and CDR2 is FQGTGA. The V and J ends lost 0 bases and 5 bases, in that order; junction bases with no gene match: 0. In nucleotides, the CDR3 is TGTGCCAGCAGCTTAACGGGACTAGCGGGAGACGAGCAGTACTTC. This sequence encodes CASSLTGLAGDEQYF.

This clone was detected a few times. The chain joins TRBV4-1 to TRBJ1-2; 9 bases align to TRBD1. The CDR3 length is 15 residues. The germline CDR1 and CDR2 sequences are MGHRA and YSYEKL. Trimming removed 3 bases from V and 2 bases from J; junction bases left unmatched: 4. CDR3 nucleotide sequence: TGCGCCAGCAGCCACCCGGGACAGGGAAACTATGGCTACACCTTC. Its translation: CASSHPGQGNYGYTF.

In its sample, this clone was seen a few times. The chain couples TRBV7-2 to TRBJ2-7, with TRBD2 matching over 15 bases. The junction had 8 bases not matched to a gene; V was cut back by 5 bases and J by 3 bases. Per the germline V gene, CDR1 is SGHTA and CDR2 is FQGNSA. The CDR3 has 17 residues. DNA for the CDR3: TGTGCCAGCAGCCAGGGGACTAGCGGGGGGACAGGCTACGAGCAGTACTTC. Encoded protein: CASSQGTSGGTGYEQYF.

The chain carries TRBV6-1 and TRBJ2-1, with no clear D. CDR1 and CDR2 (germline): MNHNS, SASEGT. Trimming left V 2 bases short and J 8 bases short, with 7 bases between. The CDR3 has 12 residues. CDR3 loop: CASSESLYEQFF. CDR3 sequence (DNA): TGTGCCAGCAGTGAATCACTTTATGAGCAGTTCTTC.

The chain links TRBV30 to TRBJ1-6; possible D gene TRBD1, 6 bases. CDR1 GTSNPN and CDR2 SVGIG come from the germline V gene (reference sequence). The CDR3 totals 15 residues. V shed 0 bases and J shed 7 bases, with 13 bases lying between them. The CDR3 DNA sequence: TGTGCCTGGAGTGTAATGACAGGCCAGAATTCACCCCTCCACTTT. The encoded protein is CAWSVMTGQNSPLHF.

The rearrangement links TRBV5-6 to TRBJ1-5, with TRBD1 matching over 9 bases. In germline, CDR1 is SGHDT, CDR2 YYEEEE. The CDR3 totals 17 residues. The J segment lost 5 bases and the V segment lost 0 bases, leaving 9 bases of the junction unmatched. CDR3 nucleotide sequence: TGTGCCAGCAGCTTGGGGACAGGGGCAACATTATATCAGCCCCAGCATTTT. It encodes CASSLGTGATLYQPQHF.

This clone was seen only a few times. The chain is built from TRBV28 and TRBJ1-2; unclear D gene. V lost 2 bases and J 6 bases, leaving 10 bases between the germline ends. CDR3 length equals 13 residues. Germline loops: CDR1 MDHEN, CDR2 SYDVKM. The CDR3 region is CASSLPSGHGYTF. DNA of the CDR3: TGTGCCAGCAGTTTACCCAGCGGGCATGGCTACACCTTC.

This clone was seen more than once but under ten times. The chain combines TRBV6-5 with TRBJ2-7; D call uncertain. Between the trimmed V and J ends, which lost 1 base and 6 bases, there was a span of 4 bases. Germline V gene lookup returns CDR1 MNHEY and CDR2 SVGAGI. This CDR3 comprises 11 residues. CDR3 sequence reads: CASSYFFEQYF. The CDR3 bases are TGTGCCAGCAGTTACTTCTTCGAGCAGTACTTC.